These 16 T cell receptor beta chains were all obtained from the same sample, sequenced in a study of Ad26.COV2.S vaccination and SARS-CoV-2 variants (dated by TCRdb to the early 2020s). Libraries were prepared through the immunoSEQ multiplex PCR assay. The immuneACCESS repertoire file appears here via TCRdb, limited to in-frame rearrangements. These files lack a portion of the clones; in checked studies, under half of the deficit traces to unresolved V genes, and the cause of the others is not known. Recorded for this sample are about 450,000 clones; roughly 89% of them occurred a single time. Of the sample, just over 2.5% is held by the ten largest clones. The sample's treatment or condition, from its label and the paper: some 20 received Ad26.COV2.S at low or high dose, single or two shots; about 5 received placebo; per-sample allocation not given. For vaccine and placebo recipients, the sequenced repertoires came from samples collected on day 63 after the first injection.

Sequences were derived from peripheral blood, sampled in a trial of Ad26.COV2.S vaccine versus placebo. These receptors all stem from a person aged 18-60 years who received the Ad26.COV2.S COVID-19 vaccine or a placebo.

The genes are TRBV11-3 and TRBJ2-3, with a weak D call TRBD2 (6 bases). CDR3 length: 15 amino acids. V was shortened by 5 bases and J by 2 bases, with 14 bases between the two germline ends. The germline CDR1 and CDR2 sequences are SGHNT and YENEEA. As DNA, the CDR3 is TGTGCCAGCAGCCTCCCGGGACTTGTCACAGATACGCAGTATTTT. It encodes CASSLPGLVTDTQYF. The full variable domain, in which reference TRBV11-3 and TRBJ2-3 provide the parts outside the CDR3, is EAGVVQSPRYKIIEKKQPVAFWCNPISGHNTLYWYLQNLGQGPELLIRYENEEAVDDSQLPKDRFSAERLKGVDSTLKIQPAELGDSAVYLCASSLPGLVTDTQYFGPGTRLTVL.

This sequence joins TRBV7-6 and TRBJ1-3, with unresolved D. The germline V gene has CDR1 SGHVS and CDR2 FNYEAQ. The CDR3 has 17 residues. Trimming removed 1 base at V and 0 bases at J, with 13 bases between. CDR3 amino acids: CASSLEIQTVSGNTIYF. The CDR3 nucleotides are TGTGCCAGCAGCTTAGAAATTCAAACCGTCTCTGGAAACACCATATATTTT. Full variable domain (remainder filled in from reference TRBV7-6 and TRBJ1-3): GAGVSQSPRYKVTKRGQDVALRCDPISGHVSLYWYRQALGQGPEFLTYFNYEAQQDKSGLPNDRFSAERPEGSISTLTIQRTEQRDSAMYRCASSLEIQTVSGNTIYFGEGSWLTVV.

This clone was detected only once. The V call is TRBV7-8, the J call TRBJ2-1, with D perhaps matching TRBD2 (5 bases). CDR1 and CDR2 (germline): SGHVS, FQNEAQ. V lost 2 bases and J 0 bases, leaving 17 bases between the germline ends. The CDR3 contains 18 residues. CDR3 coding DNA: TGTGCCAGCAGCTTAATTAAAGATAGCGACGTCTCCTACAATGAGCAGTTCTTC. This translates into CASSLIKDSDVSYNEQFF.

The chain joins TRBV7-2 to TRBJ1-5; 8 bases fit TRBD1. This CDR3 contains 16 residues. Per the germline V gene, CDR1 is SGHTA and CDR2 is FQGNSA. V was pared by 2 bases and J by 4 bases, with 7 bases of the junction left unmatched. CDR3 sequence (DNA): TGTGCCAGCAGCTTAAATAATCACAGGGGGAATCAGCCCCAGCATTTT. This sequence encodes CASSLNNHRGNQPQHF.

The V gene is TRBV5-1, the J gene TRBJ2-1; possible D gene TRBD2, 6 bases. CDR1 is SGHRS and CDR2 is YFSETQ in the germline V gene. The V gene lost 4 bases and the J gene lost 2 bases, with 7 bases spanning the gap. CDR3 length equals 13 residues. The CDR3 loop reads CASSAGTYNEQFF. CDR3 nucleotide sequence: TGCGCCAGCAGCGCGGGGACCTACAATGAGCAGTTCTTC.

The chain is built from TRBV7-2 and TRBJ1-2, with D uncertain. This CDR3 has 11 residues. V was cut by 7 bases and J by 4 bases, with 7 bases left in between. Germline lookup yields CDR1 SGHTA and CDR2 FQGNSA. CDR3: CASTLSYGYTF. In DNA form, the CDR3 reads TGTGCCAGCACTCTTTCCTATGGCTACACCTTC.

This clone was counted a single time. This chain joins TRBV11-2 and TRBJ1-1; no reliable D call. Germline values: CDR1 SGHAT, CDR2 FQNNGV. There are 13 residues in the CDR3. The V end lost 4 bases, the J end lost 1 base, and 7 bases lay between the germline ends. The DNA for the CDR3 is TGTGCCAGCAGCTACGGACCGAACACTGAAGCTTTCTTT. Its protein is CASSYGPNTEAFF.

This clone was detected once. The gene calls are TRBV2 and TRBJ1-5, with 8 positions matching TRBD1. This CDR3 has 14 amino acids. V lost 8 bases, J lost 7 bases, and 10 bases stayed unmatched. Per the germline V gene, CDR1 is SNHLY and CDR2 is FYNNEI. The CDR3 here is CASGATGGRQPQHF. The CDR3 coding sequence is TGTGCCAGCGGGGCTACAGGGGGTCGACAGCCCCAGCATTTT. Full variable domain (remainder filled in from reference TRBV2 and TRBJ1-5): EPEVTQTPSHQVTQMGQEVILRCVPISNHLYFYWYRQILGQKVEFLVSFYNNEISEKSEIFDDQFSVERPDGSNFTLKIRSTKLEDSAMYFCASGATGGRQPQHFGDGTRLSIL.

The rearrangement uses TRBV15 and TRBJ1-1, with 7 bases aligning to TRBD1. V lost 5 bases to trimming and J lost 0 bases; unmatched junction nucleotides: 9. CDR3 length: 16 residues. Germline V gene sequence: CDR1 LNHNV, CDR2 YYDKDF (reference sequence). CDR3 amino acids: CATSVRQGRMNTEAFF. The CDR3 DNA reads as TGTGCCACCAGCGTCAGACAGGGCCGGATGAACACTGAAGCTTTCTTT.

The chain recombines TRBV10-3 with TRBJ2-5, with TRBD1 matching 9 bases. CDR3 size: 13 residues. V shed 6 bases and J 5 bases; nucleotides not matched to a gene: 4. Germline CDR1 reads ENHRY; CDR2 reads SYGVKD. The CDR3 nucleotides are TGTGCCATCAGGGGACAGGGAGGGGAGACCCAGTACTTC. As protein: CAIRGQGGETQYF.

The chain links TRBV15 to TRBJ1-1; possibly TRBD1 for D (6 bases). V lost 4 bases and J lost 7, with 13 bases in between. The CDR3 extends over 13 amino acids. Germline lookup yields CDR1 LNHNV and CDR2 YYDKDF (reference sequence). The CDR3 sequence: CATSKDRRFEAFF. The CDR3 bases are TGTGCCACCAGCAAAGACAGGAGGTTTGAAGCTTTCTTT.

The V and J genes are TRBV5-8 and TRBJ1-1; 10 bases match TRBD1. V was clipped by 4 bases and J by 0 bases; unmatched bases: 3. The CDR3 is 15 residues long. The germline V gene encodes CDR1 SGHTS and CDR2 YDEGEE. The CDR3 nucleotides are TGTGCCAGCAGCACCGGACAGGGGGTGAACACTGAAGCTTTCTTT. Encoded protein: CASSTGQGVNTEAFF.

The CDR3 DNA is TGTGCCAGCAGCCTCCGGCCGGTAGACAGGGGCTCCTACAATGAGCAGTTCTTC. As protein: CASSLRPVDRGSYNEQFF. This rearrangement joins TRBV7-3 to TRBJ2-1, with 8 bases fitting TRBD1. Losses at the gene ends were 5 bases for V and 0 bases for J; bases not matched to a gene: 12. Germline lookup yields CDR1 SGHTA and CDR2 FQGTGA. CDR3 size: 18 residues.

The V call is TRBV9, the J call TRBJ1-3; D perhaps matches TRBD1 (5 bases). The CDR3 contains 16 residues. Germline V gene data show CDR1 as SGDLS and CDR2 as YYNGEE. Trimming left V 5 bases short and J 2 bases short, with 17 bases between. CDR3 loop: CASSREGRGPGNTIYF. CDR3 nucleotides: TGTGCCAGCAGTCGCGAGGGGAGGGGCCCTGGAAACACCATATATTTT.

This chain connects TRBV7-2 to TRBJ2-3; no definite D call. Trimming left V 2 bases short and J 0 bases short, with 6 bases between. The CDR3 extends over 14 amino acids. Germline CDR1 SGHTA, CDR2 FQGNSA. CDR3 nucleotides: TGTGCCAGCAGCTTAATTGTGAGCACAGATACGCAGTATTTT. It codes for CASSLIVSTDTQYF.

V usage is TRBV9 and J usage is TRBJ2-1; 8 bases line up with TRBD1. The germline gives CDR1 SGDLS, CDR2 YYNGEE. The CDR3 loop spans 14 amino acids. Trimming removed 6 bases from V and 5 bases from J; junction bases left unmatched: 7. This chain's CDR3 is CASTPTGVNNEQFF. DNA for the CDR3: TGTGCCAGCACGCCGACAGGGGTCAACAATGAGCAGTTCTTC.